The 15 T cell receptor beta chains below come from one sample, sequenced in a study of shared clonotypes between healthy human individuals. Assay: immunoSEQ multiplex PCR; the TCRdb copy retains only in-frame clones and omits some. The table lists roughly 2,300,000 clones, about 90% of them singletons, with 0.37% in the top ten. The sequencing input was naive CD4+ T cells from PBMCs. The subset here: CD45RA+ positively selected. The receptors come from a man younger than 30 in good health. Some clones in this sample may be carry-over from other donors' samples.

The rearrangement links TRBV14 to TRBJ2-3, with D possibly TRBD2 on 5 matching bases. Germline CDR1 reads SGHDN; CDR2 reads FVKESK. This CDR3 is 13 amino acids long. V gave up 4 bases and J gave up 6 bases, with 11 bases separating them. The CDR3 DNA reads TGTGCCAGCAGCCCCCTCGGGAAGGATACGCAGTATTTT. Protein sequence: CASSPLGKDTQYF.

The J gene is TRBJ1-3, the V gene TRBV28; D ambiguous. This CDR3 is built from 14 residues. The V end lost 6 bases, the J end lost 3 bases, and 12 bases lay between the germline ends. Germline V gene data show CDR1 as MDHEN and CDR2 as SYDVKM. In DNA form, the CDR3 reads TGTGCCAGCAGACGCCGGAATGATGGAAACACCATATATTTT. This gives the protein CASRRRNDGNTIYF.

This clone was picked up a small number of times. Additional DNA sequences in this sample encode the identical CDR3. The chain is built from TRBV28 and TRBJ1-5, with D unresolved. Per the germline V gene, CDR1 is MDHEN and CDR2 is SYDVKM. V lost 3 bases to trimming and J lost 7 bases, with 7 bases between them. The CDR3 runs to 12 residues. This chain's CDR3 is CASSFGSQPQHF. Here the CDR3 DNA reads TGTGCCAGCAGTTTCGGGTCGCAGCCCCAGCATTTT.

This clone was recorded a few times. The chain links TRBV18 to TRBJ2-3, with 7 positions matching TRBD1. The CDR3 loop spans 15 amino acids. After removal of 6 bases from V and 7 bases from J, the junction contained 13 bases not matched to a gene. CDR1 KGHSH and CDR2 LQKENI come from the germline V gene. Here the CDR3 DNA reads TGTGCCAGCTCGCCCAGGGGAGAGGGGGCCCATACGCAGTATTTT. This codes for CASSPRGEGAHTQYF.

The rearrangement joins TRBV18 to TRBJ2-5; D gene unclear. The CDR3 sequence is 14 residues long. Trimming stripped 2 bases from V and 1 base from J, with 8 bases between. Germline V gene data show CDR1 as KGHSH and CDR2 as LQKENI. For the CDR3, the DNA is TGTGCCAGCTCACCAATTGCGGCCCAAGAGACCCAGTACTTC. Translated, it gives CASSPIAAQETQYF.

The chain joins TRBV5-1 to TRBJ1-5; D gene unclear. V lost 1 base to trimming and J lost 0 bases, with 11 bases between them. Per the germline V gene, CDR1 is SGHRS and CDR2 is YFSETQ. This CDR3 contains 16 residues. CDR3 bases: TGCGCCAGCAGCTTGTCAGGCCCGTATAGCAATCAGCCCCAGCATTTT. Its protein is CASSLSGPYSNQPQHF.

The chain carries TRBV4-1 and TRBJ2-1; 8 bases match TRBD2. The germline CDR1 and CDR2 sequences are MGHRA and YSYEKL. The CDR3 has 17 residues. V lost 1 base, J lost 5 bases, and 10 bases stayed unmatched. The CDR3: CASSQGEGAGANNEQFF. The CDR3 DNA reads TGCGCCAGCAGCCAAGGGGAGGGAGCGGGAGCAAACAATGAGCAGTTCTTC.

This clone has just one count. The chain recombines TRBV7-9 with TRBJ2-5; D possibly matches TRBD1 or TRBD2 (5 bases each). Germline CDR1 SEHNR, CDR2 FQNEAQ (reference sequence). V was cut by 1 base and J by 2 bases, with 8 bases left in between. This CDR3 is built from 14 residues. The CDR3 is CASSLVGPQETQYF. The CDR3 coding sequence is TGTGCCAGCAGCTTAGTGGGACCTCAAGAGACCCAGTACTTC. The whole variable domain, filled in from reference TRBV7-9 and TRBJ2-5, reads DTGVSQNPRHKITKRGQNVTFRCDPISEHNRLYWYRQTLGQGPEFLTYFQNEAQLEKSRLLSDRFSAERPKGSFSTLEIQRTEQGDSAMYLCASSLVGPQETQYFGPGTRLLVL.

V gene TRBV6-6 combines with J gene TRBJ2-7; D possibly corresponds to TRBD2 (5 bases). CDR3 size: 15 residues. Germline CDR1 reads MNHNY; CDR2 reads SVGAGI (reference sequence). V gave up 4 bases and J gave up 9 bases, with 22 bases separating them. CDR3 loop: CASSSVGASRHGQYF. CDR3 DNA sequence: TGTGCCAGCAGTTCCGTGGGAGCGAGTAGACATGGGCAGTACTTC.

This clone was observed a handful of times. The chain has TRBV5-4 and TRBJ1-1; D might be TRBD1 (5 bases). Germline lookup yields CDR1 SGHNT and CDR2 YYREEE (reference sequence). The CDR3 has 14 residues. Deletions cut 4 bases from V and 3 bases from J, with 13 bases between. CDR3: CASSHRGKDTEAFF. CDR3 coding DNA: TGTGCCAGCAGCCATAGGGGTAAGGACACTGAAGCTTTCTTT. Full variable domain (remainder filled in from reference TRBV5-4 and TRBJ1-1): ETGVTQSPTHLIKTRGQQVTLRCSSQSGHNTVSWYQQALGQGPQFIFQYYREEENGRGNFPPRFSGLQFPNYSSELNVNALELDDSALYLCASSHRGKDTEAFFGQGTRLTVV.

This clone was counted a few times. Germline and junction disagree at one end, which may indicate a read error. The genes are TRBV6-1 and TRBJ1-2, with D uncertain. Germline CDR1 and CDR2: MNHNS and SASEGT. The length of the CDR3 is 12 residues. Here the CDR3 DNA reads TGTGCCAGCAGTGTAGCATTCGATAGGGTCAACTTC. This encodes CASSVAFDRVNF.

V and J are TRBV5-1 and TRBJ2-1; TRBD1 or TRBD2 may be the D gene (5 bases each). Germline CDR1 is SGHRS and CDR2 is YFSETQ. V was pared by 6 bases and J by 7 bases, with 11 bases between. This CDR3 is built from 12 residues. CDR3: CASTSEGNEQFF. DNA for the CDR3: TGCGCCAGCACCTCTGAGGGGAATGAGCAGTTCTTC.

About this clone: Other DNA sequences from this sample encode an identical CDR3 as well. The chain links TRBV28 to TRBJ2-7; D is unclear. V was pared by 9 bases and J by 3 bases, with 9 bases between. The CDR3 is 11 residues long. Germline values: CDR1 MDHEN, CDR2 SYDVKM. DNA of the CDR3: TGTGCCAGTTCGTTGGGCTACGAGCAGTACTTC. Translation: CASSLGYEQYF.

This CDR3 is CASSLAMTGITDTQYF. Here the CDR3 DNA reads TGTGCCAGCAGCTTGGCCATGACAGGGATCACAGATACGCAGTATTTT. This chain links TRBV5-6 with TRBJ2-3; 7 positions agree with TRBD1. CDR1 and CDR2 from the germline V gene are SGHDT and YYEEEE. V gave up 0 bases and J gave up 2 bases; unmatched junction bases: 6. The CDR3 extends over 16 amino acids. Complete variable domain (other parts from reference TRBV5-6 and TRBJ2-3): DAGVTQSPTHLIKTRGQQVTLRCSPKSGHDTVSWYQQALGQGPQFIFQYYEEEERQRGNFPDRFSGHQFPNYSSELNVNALLLGDSALYLCASSLAMTGITDTQYFGPGTRLTVL.

V and J are TRBV18 and TRBJ2-2; 8 bases map to TRBD1. In germline, CDR1 is KGHSH, CDR2 LQKENI. The length of the CDR3 is 15 residues. V lost 3 bases and J lost 7; bases outside the gene matches: 7. The CDR3 sequence: CASSPGTGAVGELFF. The CDR3 nucleotides read TGTGCCAGCTCACCGGGGACAGGCGCCGTCGGGGAGCTGTTTTTT.